This T cell receptor (beta chain) emerged from a study of control samples from healthy donors and cancer patients. The germline V gene has CDR1 SQVTM and CDR2 ANQGSEA. Trimming pared 4 bases from V and 0 bases from J, leaving 10 bases between. The CDR3 consists of 13 residues. Using immunoSEQ multiplex PCR, the repertoire was profiled, and TCRdb retains in-frame clones only, with some absent. This table has 100,000 to 120,000 clones, 88% appearing once. This clone was observed at least ten times. The receptor comes from a woman aged 60-70 years with lung cancer. Sequenced input: PBMCs. The chain is built from TRBV29-1 and TRBJ2-7; D may correspond to TRBD1 or TRBD2 (5 bases each). The CDR3 DNA is TGCAGCGTTGCAGGGAGAAGCTCCTACGAGCAGTACTTC. Translation: CSVAGRSSYEQYF.